This TCR beta chain stems from a study of shared clonotypes between healthy human individuals. This clone was seen only once. V shed 1 base and J 7 bases; nucleotides not matched to a gene: 6. Germline V CDR1 and CDR2: SEHNR, FQNEAQ (reference sequence). The CDR3 covers 15 residues. The table came from immunoSEQ multiplex PCR; TCRdb's copy has only in-frame clones and leaves some out. The sample shows 450,000 or so clones, around 77% of them seen only once. Material: PBMCs. The source of this sequence is a woman aged 40 to 50 in good health. Some clones in this sample may be carry-over from other donors' samples. The V and J genes are TRBV7-9 and TRBJ2-1; 8 nucleotides agree with TRBD1. CDR3 nucleotide sequence: TGTGCCAGCAGCTTAGGACAGGGGACAAGGAATGAGCAGTTCTTC. Residues: CASSLGQGTRNEQFF.